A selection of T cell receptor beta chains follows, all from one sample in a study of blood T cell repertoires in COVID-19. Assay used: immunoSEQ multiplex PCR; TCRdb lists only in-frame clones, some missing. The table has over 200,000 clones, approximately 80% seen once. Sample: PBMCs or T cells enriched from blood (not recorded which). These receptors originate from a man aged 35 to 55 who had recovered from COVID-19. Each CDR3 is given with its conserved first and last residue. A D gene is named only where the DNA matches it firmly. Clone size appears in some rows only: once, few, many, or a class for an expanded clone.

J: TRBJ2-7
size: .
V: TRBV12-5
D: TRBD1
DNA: TGTGCTAGTGGTTTGGTTGGACAGGGCTCTCTTGGCTACGAGCAGTACTTC
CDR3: CASGLVGQGSLGYEQYF

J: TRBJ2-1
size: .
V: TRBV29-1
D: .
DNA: TGCAGCGGACAGAGCTCCTACAATGAGCAGTTCTTC
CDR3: CSGQSSYNEQFF

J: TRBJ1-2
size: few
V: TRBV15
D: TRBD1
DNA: TGTGCCACCAGCAAAAATCAGGGGGCCCTTAATGGCTACACCTTC
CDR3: CATSKNQGALNGYTF

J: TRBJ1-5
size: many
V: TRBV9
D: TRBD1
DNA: TGTGCCAGCAGCGGGACAGGACTGGGTCAGCCCCAGCATTTT
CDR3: CASSGTGLGQPQHF

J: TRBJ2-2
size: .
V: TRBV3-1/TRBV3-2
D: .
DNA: TGTGCCAGCAGCCAACAAATAACGGTTCACACCGGGGAGCTGTTTTTT
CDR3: CASSQQITVHTGELFF

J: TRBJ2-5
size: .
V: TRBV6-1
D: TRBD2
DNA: TGTGCCAGCAGTGAAAGGACTAGCGGGGGGGCCAGGGAGACCCAGTACTTC
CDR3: CASSERTSGGARETQYF

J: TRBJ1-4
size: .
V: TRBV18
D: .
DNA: TGTGCCAGCTCACAGGGGTTGAATGAAAAACTGTTTTTT
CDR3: CASSQGLNEKLFF

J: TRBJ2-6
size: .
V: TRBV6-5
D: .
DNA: TGTGCCAGCAAAGGACAATCCTCTGGGGCCAACGTCCTGACTTTC
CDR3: CASKGQSSGANVLTF

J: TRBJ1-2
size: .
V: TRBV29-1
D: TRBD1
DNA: TGCAGCGCTTCGCAGGGGGAAGGCTACACCTTC
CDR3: CSASQGEGYTF

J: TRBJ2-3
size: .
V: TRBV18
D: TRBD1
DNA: TGTGCCAGCTCCCCGGGACAGGGTACGCAGTATTTT
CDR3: CASSPGQGTQYF

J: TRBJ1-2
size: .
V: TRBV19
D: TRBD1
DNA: TGTGCCAGTACCGAGGGACAGTCACTTAACTATGGCTACACCTTC
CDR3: CASTEGQSLNYGYTF

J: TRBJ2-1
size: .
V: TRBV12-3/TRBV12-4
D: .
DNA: TGTGCCAGCAGCACTAGGTATGAGCAGTTCTTC
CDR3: CASSTRYEQFF

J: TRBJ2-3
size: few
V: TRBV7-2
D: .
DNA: TGTGCCAGCAGTTCTTACACAGATACGCAGTATTTT
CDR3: CASSSYTDTQYF

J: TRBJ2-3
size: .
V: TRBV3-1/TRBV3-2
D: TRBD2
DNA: TGTGCCAGCAGCCCACGGGGGGGCCGCCCAGATACGCAGTATTTT
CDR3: CASSPRGGRPDTQYF

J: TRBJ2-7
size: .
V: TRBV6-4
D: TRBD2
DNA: TGTGCCAGCAGTGAAACAGCGGGAGCCCCCTACGAGCAGTACTTC
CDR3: CASSETAGAPYEQYF

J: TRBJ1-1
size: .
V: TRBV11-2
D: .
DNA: TGTGCCAGCAGCTTAAGTTATGTCGGGTGGACTGAAGCTTTCTTT
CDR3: CASSLSYVGWTEAFF

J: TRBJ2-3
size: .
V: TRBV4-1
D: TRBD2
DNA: TGCGCCAGCAGCCAAGTAAGGGGCGGGGGTTATGCTGGGACAGATACGCAGTATTTT
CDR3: CASSQVRGGGYAGTDTQYF

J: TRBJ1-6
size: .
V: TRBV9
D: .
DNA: TGTGCCAGCAGCGCTAGACTTAACTCCTATAATTCACCCCTCCACTTT
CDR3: CASSARLNSYNSPLHF

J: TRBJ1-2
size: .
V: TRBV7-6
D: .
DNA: TGTGCCAGCAGCTTAGCGCCCAGGTCCGAAAAATATGGCTACACCTTC
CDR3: CASSLAPRSEKYGYTF

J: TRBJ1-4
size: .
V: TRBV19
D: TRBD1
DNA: TGTGCCAGTAGTTCGGGACAGGGGGCGGGGAGTGAAAAACTGTTTTTT
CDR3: CASSSGQGAGSEKLFF

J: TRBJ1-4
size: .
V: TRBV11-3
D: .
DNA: TGTGCCAGCAGCTTAGCTGGCCTATATTTCGAGGGTGAAAAACTGTTTTTT
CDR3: CASSLAGLYFEGEKLFF

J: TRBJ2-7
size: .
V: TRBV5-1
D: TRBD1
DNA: TGCGCCAGCAGCTTATTACCCGGGACAGGGGTCCCTTACGAGCAGTACTTC
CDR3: CASSLLPGTGVPYEQYF

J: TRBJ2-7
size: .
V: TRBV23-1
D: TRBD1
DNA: TGCGCCAGAGACTACAGGGGTGGCTACGAGCAGTACTTC
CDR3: CARDYRGGYEQYF

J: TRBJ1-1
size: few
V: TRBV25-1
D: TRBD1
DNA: TGTGCCAGCTACGACAGGGGGCTAGCTTTCTTT
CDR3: CASYDRGLAFF

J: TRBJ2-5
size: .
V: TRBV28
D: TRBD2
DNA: TGTGCCAGCAGTCCGGCGGGGGGAAAGAAAGAGACCCAGTACTTC
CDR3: CASSPAGGKKETQYF

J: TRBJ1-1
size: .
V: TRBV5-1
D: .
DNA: TGCGCCAGCAGGAACGGACAGTTTGAAGCTTTCTTT
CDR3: CASRNGQFEAFF

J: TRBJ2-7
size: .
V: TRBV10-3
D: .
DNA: TGTGCCATCAGCGCCCGTAGCTCCTACGAGCAGTACTTC
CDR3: CAISARSSYEQYF

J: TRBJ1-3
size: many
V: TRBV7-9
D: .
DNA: TGTGCCAGCACCCAAGTGGGGGGGGCGAACTTCAGGAACACCATATATTTT
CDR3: CASTQVGGANFRNTIYF

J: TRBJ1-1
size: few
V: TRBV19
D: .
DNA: TGTGCCAGTCGGACAGCACCAAACACTGAAGCTTTCTTT
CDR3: CASRTAPNTEAFF

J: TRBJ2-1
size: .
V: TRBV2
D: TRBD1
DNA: TGTGCCAGCAGTCGGGACAGGGGCTACAATGAGCAGTTCTTC
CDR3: CASSRDRGYNEQFF

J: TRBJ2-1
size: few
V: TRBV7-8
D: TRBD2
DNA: TGTGCCAGCAGCTTAGCCCGGACTAGTAAGATCTTC
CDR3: CASSLARTSKIF

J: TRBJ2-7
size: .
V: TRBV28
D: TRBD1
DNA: TGTGCAGTCGGGACAGGGAGGCCTACGGAGCAGTACTTC
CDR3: CAVGTGRPTEQYF

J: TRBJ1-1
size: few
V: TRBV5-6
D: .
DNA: TGTGCCAGCAGCTTAGGGCAGGGCCTCATGAACACTGAAGCTTTCTTT
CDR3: CASSLGQGLMNTEAFF

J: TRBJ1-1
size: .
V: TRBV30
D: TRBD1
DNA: TGTGCCTGGAGTGAGACAGGGCGGGCTTTCTTT
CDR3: CAWSETGRAFF

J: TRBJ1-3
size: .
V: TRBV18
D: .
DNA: TGTGCCAGCTCACCTCAAACAGGGAATCGACCTGGAAACACCATATATTTT
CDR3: CASSPQTGNRPGNTIYF

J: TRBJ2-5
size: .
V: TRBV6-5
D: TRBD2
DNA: TGTGCCAGCAGTCTAGCGGGAGTTGGGAAGACCCAGTACTTC
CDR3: CASSLAGVGKTQYF

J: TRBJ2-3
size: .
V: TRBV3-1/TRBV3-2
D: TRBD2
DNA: TGTGCCAGCAGCCTTAGCGGGGGACGCACAGATACGCAGTATTTT
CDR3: CASSLSGGRTDTQYF